A selection of T cell receptor beta chains follows, all from one sample in a study of CD8 T cells in Susac syndrome. A single record per CDR3 protein comes from TCRdb applying MiXCR to the immunoSEQ multiplex PCR reads. The sample has about 190,000 distinct CDR3 sequences, roughly 95% seen once; the top ten hold around 0.092%. The sequenced material came from CD4+ T cells from PBMCs. These receptors came from a human donor with Susac syndrome. Both conserved end residues are part of each CDR3. The order of the fields is V gene, D gene, clone size, CDR3 length, J gene, CDR3 protein, CDR3 DNA. D genes are given only for firm matches. A row's size may be missing; if present it is once, few, many or a size class.

v_call: TRBV30; d_call: -; clone_size: -; cdr3_length: 12; j_call: TRBJ1-2; cdr3_aa: CAWSPGGYGYTF; cdr3_nt: TGTGCCTGGAGTCCGGGAGGCTATGGCTACACCTTC
v_call: TRBV15; d_call: -; clone_size: -; cdr3_length: 16; j_call: TRBJ2-1; cdr3_aa: CATSILGPSSYNEQFF; cdr3_nt: TGTGCCACCAGCATTTTAGGTCCGAGCTCCTACAATGAGCAGTTCTTC
v_call: TRBV10-3; d_call: TRBD1; clone_size: -; cdr3_length: 14; j_call: TRBJ2-5; cdr3_aa: CAIRGDTGVETQYF; cdr3_nt: TGTGCCATCAGAGGGGATACAGGGGTCGAGACCCAGTACTTC
v_call: TRBV7-3; d_call: -; clone_size: -; cdr3_length: 13; j_call: TRBJ2-1; cdr3_aa: CASSLSLLSEQFF; cdr3_nt: TGTGCCAGCAGCCTCAGCCTTTTATCTGAGCAGTTCTTC
v_call: TRBV20-1; d_call: TRBD1; clone_size: -; cdr3_length: 15; j_call: TRBJ2-7; cdr3_aa: CSARDQGQTSYEQYF; cdr3_nt: TGCAGTGCTAGAGACCAGGGACAGACCTCCTACGAGCAGTACTTC
v_call: TRBV5-1; d_call: -; clone_size: few; cdr3_length: 14; j_call: TRBJ1-6; cdr3_aa: CASSLGDRGSPLHF; cdr3_nt: TGCGCCAGCAGCTTGGGGGACCGTGGATCACCCCTCCACTTT
v_call: TRBV9; d_call: TRBD1; clone_size: -; cdr3_length: 16; j_call: TRBJ1-2; cdr3_aa: CASSVGTGGANYGYTF; cdr3_nt: TGTGCCAGCAGCGTGGGGACAGGGGGAGCTAACTATGGCTACACCTTC
v_call: TRBV4-3; d_call: TRBD2; clone_size: -; cdr3_length: 17; j_call: TRBJ2-1; cdr3_aa: CASSQESFGGDYNEQFF; cdr3_nt: TGCGCCAGCAGCCAAGAATCTTTCGGGGGGGATTACAATGAGCAGTTCTTC
v_call: TRBV7-3; d_call: TRBD2; clone_size: -; cdr3_length: 17; j_call: TRBJ2-1; cdr3_aa: CASSLRGLAGGDNEQFF; cdr3_nt: TGTGCCAGCAGCTTAAGAGGACTAGCGGGGGGGGACAATGAGCAGTTCTTC
v_call: TRBV20-1; d_call: TRBD1; clone_size: -; cdr3_length: 16; j_call: TRBJ2-5; cdr3_aa: CSAGNPGTGVEETQYF; cdr3_nt: TGCAGTGCTGGGAATCCCGGGACAGGGGTGGAAGAGACCCAGTACTTC
v_call: TRBV9; d_call: -; clone_size: -; cdr3_length: 14; j_call: TRBJ1-2; cdr3_aa: CASSVKVPGSGYTF; cdr3_nt: TGTGCCAGCAGCGTCAAAGTCCCAGGGAGCGGCTACACCTTC
v_call: TRBV28; d_call: -; clone_size: -; cdr3_length: 16; j_call: TRBJ2-6; cdr3_aa: CASSLILRGGANVLTF; cdr3_nt: TGTGCCAGCAGTTTGATATTAAGGGGGGGGGCCAACGTCCTGACTTTC
v_call: TRBV7-9; d_call: -; clone_size: -; cdr3_length: 14; j_call: TRBJ1-5; cdr3_aa: CASSFGGLYQPQHF; cdr3_nt: TGTGCCAGCAGCTTCGGGGGGCTATATCAGCCCCAGCATTTT
v_call: TRBV19; d_call: -; clone_size: -; cdr3_length: 15; j_call: TRBJ2-3; cdr3_aa: CASTIRTGGTDTQYF; cdr3_nt: TGTGCCAGTACTATAAGGACCGGGGGTACAGATACGCAGTATTTT
v_call: TRBV21-1; d_call: -; clone_size: -; cdr3_length: 16; j_call: TRBJ1-2; cdr3_aa: CASSNPRRIGTGDYTF; cdr3_nt: TGTGCCAGCAGCAATCCCCGGCGCATTGGGACGGGGGACTACACCTTC